These 5 T cell receptor beta chains originate from one sample sequenced in a study of molecular identifiers for immune sequencing clone quantification. One entry per CDR3 protein, called by TCRdb with MiXCR from the PCR reads. The sample comprises fewer than 350,000 distinct CDR3 sequences, about 20% of which are singletons, and 0.75% to 0.85% rests with the top ten. Sequenced material: naive CD8+ T cells from blood, with Jurkat cell RNA spiked in. Noted subset: FACS-sorted CD8+CD4-CCR7+CD45RA+ naive T cells. These receptors came from a human donor in good health. Some libraries in this study had Jurkat cell RNA spiked in.

In the case of this clonotype: This may be a read error, as it is one base from a much larger clone. V usage is TRBV28 and J usage is TRBJ2-3; D is unclear. Germline lookup yields CDR1 MDHEN and CDR2 SYDVKM. The CDR3 has 12 amino acids. The CDR3 region has the DNA TGTGCCAGCAGTTTGGATCCAAATACGCGGTATTTT. Its protein product is CASSLDPNTRYF.

The chain links TRBV10-3 to TRBJ2-3; the match to TRBD2 covers 9 bases. This CDR3 is built from 15 residues. Germline CDR1 and CDR2: ENHRY and SYGVKD. Unmatched junction bases numbered 12, after V lost 10 bases and J lost 4 bases. The CDR3 sequence is CATSPGLARSDTQYF. DNA of the CDR3: TGTGCCACTTCCCCGGGACTAGCAAGGTCAGATACGCAGTATTTT.

This clonotype was seen a handful of times. The junction does not match germline at one end; this may be a read error. This chain uses TRBV4-3 with TRBJ2-6; a weak D match, TRBD1 (5 bases). Per the germline V gene, CDR1 is LGHNA and CDR2 is YSLEER. This CDR3 spans 16 amino acids. The CDR3 DNA is TGCGCCAGCAGCCAAGATTCAGGGTCTGGGGCCAACGCCCTGACTTTC. As protein: CASSQDSGSGANALTF.

V usage is TRBV7-9 and J usage is TRBJ2-7, with a possible D match to TRBD2 (6 bases). The V and J ends lost 8 bases and 3 bases respectively, with 17 bases between them. The CDR3 contains 14 residues. Germline loops: CDR1 SEHNR, CDR2 FQNEAQ (reference sequence). The CDR3 reads CASDPLEGYYEQYF. In nucleotides, the CDR3 is TGTGCCAGCGACCCCTTGGAGGGTTACTACGAGCAGTACTTC.

A word on this clonotype: A much larger clone differs from this one at a single base, so this may be a read error. V usage is TRBV6-2 or TRBV6-3 and J usage is TRBJ2-6; D uncertain. V was trimmed by 7 bases and J by 5 bases, leaving 3 bases between them. The CDR3 spans 11 residues. Germline V gene sequence: CDR1 MNHEY, CDR2 SVGEGT. CDR3 loop: CASTWANVLTF. The CDR3 region has the DNA TGTGCCAGCACCTGGGCCAACGTCCTGACTTTC.